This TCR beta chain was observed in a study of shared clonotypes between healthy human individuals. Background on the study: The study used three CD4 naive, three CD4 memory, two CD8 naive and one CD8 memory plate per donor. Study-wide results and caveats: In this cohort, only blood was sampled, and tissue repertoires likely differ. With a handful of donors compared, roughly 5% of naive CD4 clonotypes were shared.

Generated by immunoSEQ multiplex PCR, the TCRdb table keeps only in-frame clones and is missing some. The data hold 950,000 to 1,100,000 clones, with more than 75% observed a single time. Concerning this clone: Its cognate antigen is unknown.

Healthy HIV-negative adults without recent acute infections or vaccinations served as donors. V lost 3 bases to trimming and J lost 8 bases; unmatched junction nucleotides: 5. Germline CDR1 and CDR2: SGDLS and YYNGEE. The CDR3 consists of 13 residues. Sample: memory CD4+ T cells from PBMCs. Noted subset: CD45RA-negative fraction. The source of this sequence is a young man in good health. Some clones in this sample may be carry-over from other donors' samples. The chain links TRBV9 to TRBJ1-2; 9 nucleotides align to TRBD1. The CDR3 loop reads CASSDTGGAGYTF. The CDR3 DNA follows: TGTGCCAGCAGCGACACAGGGGGCGCGGGCTACACCTTC.